Listed here are 30 T cell receptor beta chains from one sample, sequenced in a study of Ad26.COV2.S vaccination and SARS-CoV-2 variants. Repertoires were generated with immunoSEQ multiplex PCR, while TCRdb's copy carries only in-frame clones and drops some. The repertoire includes hundreds of thousands of clones, approximately 86% of them detected once, and over 8.5% sits in the top ten. The treatment denotes: about 20 received Ad26.COV2.S at low or high dose, single or two shots; several received placebo; per-sample allocation not given. Collection of the samples took place on day 63 after the first injection of vaccine or placebo. The material sequenced was peripheral blood, taken in a trial of Ad26.COV2.S vaccine versus placebo. All receptors come from a person between 18 and 60 years old who received the Ad26.COV2.S COVID-19 vaccine or a placebo.

V and J are TRBV29-1 and TRBJ2-7, with TRBD2 matching 14 bases. The CDR3 spans 13 residues. CDR1 and CDR2 (germline): SQVTM, ANQGSEA. V gave up 6 bases and J gave up 6 bases; unmatched junction bases: 4. In DNA, the CDR3 is TGCAGCGTATACGGGACTAGCGGGAGCGAGCAGTACTTC. Its translation: CSVYGTSGSEQYF.

The chain couples TRBV6-1 to TRBJ1-3; D is ambiguous. CDR1 and CDR2 (germline): MNHNS, SASEGT. The CDR3 consists of 16 residues. Trimming stripped 1 base from V and 0 bases from J, with 10 bases between. The CDR3 DNA reads as TGTGCCAGCAGTGAAGACAGCGCGCGCTCTGGAAACACCATATATTTT. It yields the protein CASSEDSARSGNTIYF.

The V gene is TRBV10-3, the J gene TRBJ1-1; D unclear. The CDR3 consists of 14 residues. The V gene's germline CDR1 is ENHRY and CDR2 SYGVKD. Trimming left V 0 bases short and J 1 base short, with 6 bases between. CDR3 sequence (DNA): TGTGCCATCAGTGAGTCGATGGAGAACACTGAAGCTTTCTTT. Translation gives CAISESMENTEAFF.

The V call is TRBV28, the J call TRBJ2-3; D may be TRBD2 (6 bases). V was shortened by 4 bases and J by 2 bases, with 16 bases between the two germline ends. Germline V gene lookup returns CDR1 MDHEN and CDR2 SYDVKM. CDR3 length: 16 residues. CDR3 sequence (DNA): TGTGCCAGCAGTTCCTTCGGCGGGACCCACACAGATACGCAGTATTTT. Protein: CASSSFGGTHTDTQYF.

The rearrangement links TRBV6-5 to TRBJ1-6, with TRBD1 as a possible D gene (5 bases). The length of the CDR3 is 15 residues. From germline, CDR1 is MNHEY and CDR2 SVGAGI. Deletions cut 2 bases from V and 0 bases from J, with 5 bases between. CDR3 nucleotide sequence: TGTGCCAGCAGTTACGGGGGCTCCTATAATTCACCCCTCCACTTT. Translation gives CASSYGGSYNSPLHF.

The V gene is TRBV2, the J gene TRBJ1-5; tentative D call: TRBD1 (5 bases). V lost 7 bases and J lost 3, with 10 bases in between. This CDR3 has 13 amino acids. The germline gives CDR1 SNHLY, CDR2 FYNNEI. The CDR3 spells CASTFGANQPQHF. The CDR3 DNA sequence: TGTGCCAGCACCTTTGGGGCCAATCAGCCCCAGCATTTT.

The chain links TRBV6-5 to TRBJ1-6; TRBD1 might be the D (6 bases). Germline lookup yields CDR1 MNHEY and CDR2 SVGAGI. The CDR3 is made up of 15 amino acids. The ends were cut back, 0 bases at V and 10 bases at J, with 13 bases in the middle. CDR3 region: CASSYSGGGRSPLHF. DNA of the CDR3: TGTGCCAGCAGTTACTCGGGGGGGGGCCGATCACCCCTCCACTTT.

The chain has TRBV5-1 and TRBJ2-7, with D perhaps matching TRBD1 (5 bases). Germline CDR1 and CDR2: SGHRS and YFSETQ. V lost 0 bases, J lost 3 bases, and 13 bases lay in between. This CDR3 comprises 15 residues. The CDR3 DNA reads TGCGCCAGCAGCTTGGCAGGGCGACGTGGCTACGAGCAGTACTTC. Its protein is CASSLAGRRGYEQYF.

The chain uses TRBV2 and TRBJ2-1, with D tentatively TRBD1 (6 bases). Trimming left V 0 bases short and J 5 bases short, with 14 bases between. Germline V gives CDR1 SNHLY, CDR2 FYNNEI. The CDR3 extends over 16 amino acids. The CDR3 region is CASSEAPTGFNNEQFF. As DNA, the CDR3 is TGTGCCAGCAGTGAAGCTCCAACAGGGTTTAACAATGAGCAGTTCTTC.

The chain links TRBV15 to TRBJ1-2; 12 positions match TRBD1. CDR1 and CDR2 from the germline V gene are LNHNV and YYDKDF (reference sequence). This CDR3 has 15 residues. After removal of 7 bases from V and 6 bases from J, the junction contained 9 bases not matched to a gene. The CDR3 sequence is CATMQGQGAQDGYTF. CDR3 nucleotide sequence: TGTGCCACCATGCAGGGACAGGGGGCCCAGGATGGCTACACCTTC.

The chain combines TRBV21-1 with TRBJ2-3. TRBV21-1 is tagged as a pseudogene. The length of the CDR3 is 13 residues. CDR3 loop: CAKSSVRTDTQYF. The CDR3 nucleotides are TGTGCCAAATCAAGTGTCCGTACAGATACGCAGTATTTT.

This chain uses TRBV28 with TRBJ2-1, with TRBD2 as a possible D gene (7 bases). In germline, CDR1 is MDHEN, CDR2 SYDVKM. Trimming left V 6 bases short and J 7 bases short, with 19 bases between. The CDR3 is made up of 15 amino acids. CDR3 sequence: CASRRGGEYLNEQFF. CDR3 DNA sequence: TGTGCCAGCAGAAGGGGGGGAGAATATTTGAATGAGCAGTTCTTC. The complete variable domain, with remaining parts taken from reference TRBV28 and TRBJ2-1, reads DVKVTQSSRYLVKRTGEKVFLECVQDMDHENMFWYRQDPGLGLRLIYFSYDVKMKEKGDIPEGYSVSREKKERFSLILESASTNQTSMYLCASRRGGEYLNEQFFGPGTRLTVL.

V and J are TRBV13 and TRBJ1-1; D possibly corresponds to TRBD1 (5 bases). V gave up 4 bases and J gave up 2 bases, with 8 bases separating them. Germline CDR1 PRHDT, CDR2 FYEKMQ (reference sequence). The CDR3 covers 13 residues. The CDR3 bases are TGTGCCAGCAGCTCGACAGTAAACACTGAAGCTTTCTTT. This codes for CASSSTVNTEAFF. The whole variable domain, remainder taken from reference TRBV13 and TRBJ1-1, is AAGVIQSPRHLIKEKRETATLKCYPIPRHDTVYWYQQGPGQDPQFLISFYEKMQSDKGSIPDRFSAQQFSDYHSELNMSSLELGDSALYFCASSSTVNTEAFFGQGTRLTVV.

The chain joins TRBV6-6 to TRBJ1-1; D not resolved. V was clipped by 6 bases and J by 0 bases, with 11 bases between them. The germline V gene has CDR1 MNHNY and CDR2 SVGAGI (reference sequence). The CDR3 loop spans 14 amino acids. The CDR3 loop reads CASSPTVMNTEAFF. Here the CDR3 DNA reads TGTGCCAGCAGCCCTACAGTGATGAACACTGAAGCTTTCTTT.

The rearrangement joins TRBV6-2 or TRBV6-3 to TRBJ2-7; the match to TRBD2 covers 7 bases. CDR1 and CDR2 from the germline V gene are MNHEY and SVGEGT. V lost 5 bases and J lost 2; bases outside the gene matches: 9. The CDR3 has 15 residues. As DNA, the CDR3 is TGTGCCAGCAGTCTCGAAAGCGGGGCTCCCTACGAGCAGTACTTC. Its translation is CASSLESGAPYEQYF.

This clone was detected only once. This chain joins TRBV12-5 and TRBJ2-6; TRBD1 is a possible D gene (5 bases). CDR1 LGHNT and CDR2 FRNRAP come from the germline V gene. With 10 bases removed from V and 0 bases from J, the gap between germline ends came to 7 bases. The CDR3 is 13 residues long. CDR3 protein: CANQGSGANVLTF. CDR3 in DNA: TGTGCTAACCAGGGCTCTGGGGCCAACGTCCTGACTTTC.

V gene TRBV4-1 combines with J gene TRBJ1-5; no reliable D call. This CDR3 has 15 amino acids. The germline CDR1 and CDR2 sequences are MGHRA and YSYEKL. V lost 0 bases, J lost 2 bases, and 8 bases lay in between. DNA for the CDR3: TGCGCCAGCAGCCAAGAACCAGGTGGCAATCAGCCCCAGCATTTT. Its protein product is CASSQEPGGNQPQHF.

The chain uses TRBV28 and TRBJ2-5; TRBD1 matches 7 bases. Per the germline V gene, CDR1 is MDHEN and CDR2 is SYDVKM. The CDR3 loop spans 16 amino acids. Trimming cost V 6 bases and J 0 bases; bases outside gene matches: 10. The CDR3 loop is CASRQPGDSYQETQYF. The DNA for the CDR3 is TGTGCCAGCAGACAACCCGGGGACAGCTACCAAGAGACCCAGTACTTC.

This clone was recorded a few times. The rearrangement uses TRBV28 and TRBJ1-5; 8 nucleotides align to TRBD1. With 3 bases clipped from V and 2 bases from J, the junction kept 6 bases outside the gene matches. The CDR3 spans 16 residues. Germline-derived CDR1 and CDR2 are MDHEN and SYDVKM. The CDR3 DNA reads as TGTGCCAGCAGTTTCAGGGGGCTGGTAGGCAATCAGCCCCAGCATTTT. Its translation: CASSFRGLVGNQPQHF. Using reference TRBV28 and TRBJ1-5 for the parts outside the CDR3, the full variable domain is DVKVTQSSRYLVKRTGEKVFLECVQDMDHENMFWYRQDPGLGLRLIYFSYDVKMKEKGDIPEGYSVSREKKERFSLILESASTNQTSMYLCASSFRGLVGNQPQHFGDGTRLSIL.

The CDR3 reads CASSKPSGQIHNEQFF. The CDR3 DNA sequence: TGCGCCAGCAGCAAACCTTCGGGACAGATCCACAATGAGCAGTTCTTC. The chain uses TRBV5-1 and TRBJ2-1; TRBD1 matches 7 bases. J was trimmed by 5 bases and V by 4 bases; bases with no gene match: 12. Germline CDR1 and CDR2: SGHRS and YFSETQ. The CDR3 runs 16 residues.

Here the CDR3 reads CASSPGTGAVTEAFF. The CDR3 bases are TGCGCCAGCAGTCCCGGGACAGGGGCCGTCACTGAAGCTTTCTTT. This chain links TRBV4-1 with TRBJ1-1; 10 positions agree with TRBD1. V lost 6 bases, J lost 4 bases, and 8 bases stayed unmatched. CDR3 length: 15 amino acids. Looked up from germline, CDR1 is MGHRA and CDR2 is YSYEKL.

This clone was picked up one time. CDR3 residues: CASSPQRESSYNEQFF. Here the CDR3 DNA reads TGTGCCAGCAGCCCCCAAAGGGAGAGCTCCTACAATGAGCAGTTCTTC. The chain links TRBV7-9 to TRBJ2-1, with D tentatively TRBD2 (5 bases). Germline V gene sequence: CDR1 SEHNR, CDR2 FQNEAQ (reference sequence). V lost 5 bases, J lost 0 bases, and 14 bases lay in between. CDR3 size: 16 residues.

The genes are TRBV18 and TRBJ1-1, with D possibly matching TRBD1 (6 bases). The CDR3 runs 17 residues. Trimming left V 6 bases short and J 0 bases short, with 20 bases between. Germline V CDR1 and CDR2: KGHSH, LQKENI. The DNA of the CDR3 is TGTGCCAGCTCGCCGACGGGGGGCGCTACAATGAACACTGAAGCTTTCTTT. Translated, it gives CASSPTGGATMNTEAFF. The complete variable domain, with remaining parts taken from reference TRBV18 and TRBJ1-1, reads NAGVMQNPRHLVRRRGQEARLRCSPMKGHSHVYWYRQLPEEGLKFMVYLQKENIIDESGMPKERFSAEFPKEGPSILRIQQVVRGDSAAYFCASSPTGGATMNTEAFFGQGTRLTVV.

The gene calls are TRBV6-4 and TRBJ1-5; D may be TRBD1 (5 bases). V dropped 0 bases and J dropped 9 bases, with 6 bases sitting between them. From germline, CDR1 is MRHNA and CDR2 SNTAGT. There are 12 residues in the CDR3. The CDR3 loop is CASSDSGGPQHF. The DNA for the CDR3 is TGTGCCAGCAGTGACTCGGGGGGGCCCCAGCATTTT.

This sequence joins TRBV7-2 and TRBJ2-1; D call uncertain. V lost 2 bases, J lost 2 bases, and 10 bases lay in between. The CDR3 runs to 15 residues. The germline CDR1 and CDR2 sequences are SGHTA and FQGNSA. CDR3 residues: CASSLRGLAYNEQFF. The CDR3 bases are TGTGCCAGCAGCTTACGTGGGCTCGCCTACAATGAGCAGTTCTTC.

The count of this clone is one. The rearrangement links TRBV7-9 to TRBJ2-3, with 9 bases aligning to TRBD2. The CDR3 spans 17 residues. V gave up 3 bases and J gave up 3 bases; unmatched junction bases: 10. Germline values: CDR1 SEHNR, CDR2 FQNEAQ (reference sequence). The CDR3 here is CASSLASTSGLTDTQYF. Written as DNA, the CDR3 is TGTGCCAGCAGCTTGGCATCGACTAGCGGTCTGACAGATACGCAGTATTTT. The whole variable domain, filled in from reference TRBV7-9 and TRBJ2-3, reads DTGVSQNPRHKITKRGQNVTFRCDPISEHNRLYWYRQTLGQGPEFLTYFQNEAQLEKSRLLSDRFSAERPKGSFSTLEIQRTEQGDSAMYLCASSLASTSGLTDTQYFGPGTRLTVL.

The chain carries TRBV6-5 and TRBJ2-6; D not resolved. This CDR3 spans 13 amino acids. Germline loops: CDR1 MNHEY, CDR2 SVGAGI. Trimming removed 6 bases from V and 4 bases from J, with 7 bases in between. CDR3 amino acids: CASRGLGANVLTF. The CDR3 DNA reads TGTGCCAGCAGAGGGTTAGGGGCCAACGTCCTGACTTTC.

This clone appeared once. The genes are TRBV4-2 and TRBJ2-3; no clear D gene. Looked up from germline, CDR1 is LGHNA and CDR2 is YNFKEQ. V was clipped by 2 bases and J by 3 bases, with 6 bases between them. This CDR3 is 13 amino acids long. The CDR3 DNA reads TGTGCCAGCAGCCAACGTACTACAGATACGCAGTATTTT. Translated: CASSQRTTDTQYF.

The chain couples TRBV7-8 to TRBJ2-2, with D perhaps matching TRBD2 (6 bases). The V gene's germline CDR1 is SGHVS and CDR2 FQNEAQ. V gave up 1 base and J gave up 2 bases, with 8 bases separating them. The CDR3 consists of 15 residues. The CDR3 DNA is TGTGCCAGCAGCTTAGTGGGAGGAAACACCGGGGAGCTGTTTTTT. It yields the protein CASSLVGGNTGELFF.

This rearrangement joins TRBV29-1 to TRBJ2-5, with D possibly matching TRBD2 (5 bases). Germline V gene sequence: CDR1 SQVTM, CDR2 ANQGSEA. The CDR3 covers 14 residues. Trimming stripped 0 bases from V and 4 bases from J, with 12 bases between. The CDR3 loop is CSVEEDLEGETQYF. The CDR3 nucleotides read TGCAGCGTTGAAGAGGACCTCGAGGGAGAGACCCAGTACTTC.